The rows below give T cell receptor beta chains drawn from one sample of a study of shared clonotypes between healthy human individuals. TCRdb's table, derived via immunoSEQ multiplex PCR, lists solely in-frame clones and lacks some. The table lists 2 million to 3 million clones, approximately 93% of them singletons, with about 0.38% in the top ten. What was sequenced was naive CD4+ T cells from PBMCs. All receptors derive from a man aged 18 to 30 in good health. Some clones in this sample may be carry-over from other donors' samples. Each CDR3 is given with its conserved first and last residue. The D gene is left open where the match is weak. Clone size is shown for a subset of rows, as once, few, many or a class of expanded clone.

D: TRBD2; size: NA; V: TRBV28; J: TRBJ2-7; DNA: TGTGCCAGCGAAGGGGCAGGACTAGCGGGAGGGCCGGTTAGCGAGCAGTACTTC; CDR3: CASEGAGLAGGPVSEQYF
D: NA; size: NA; V: TRBV2; J: TRBJ2-7; DNA: TGTGCCACTTCGGGCGGCAACGAGCAGTACTTC; CDR3: CATSGGNEQYF
D: NA; size: NA; V: TRBV5-1; J: TRBJ2-2; DNA: TGCGCCAGCAGCCTAGACAGGAGGAACACCGGGGAGCTGTTTTTT; CDR3: CASSLDRRNTGELFF
D: NA; size: NA; V: TRBV6-5; J: TRBJ1-2; DNA: TGTGCCAGCAGTTACGGGCAGAACTATGGCTACACCTTC; CDR3: CASSYGQNYGYTF
D: NA; size: NA; V: TRBV11-3; J: TRBJ2-5; DNA: TGTGCCAGCAGTACGAGGGGCGCCGGTGAGACCCAGTACTTC; CDR3: CASSTRGAGETQYF
D: TRBD1; size: few; V: TRBV4-1; J: TRBJ1-1; DNA: TGCGCCAGCAGCCAAGTGGACAGGCGAGAGGAAGCTTTCTTT; CDR3: CASSQVDRREEAFF
D: TRBD2; size: NA; V: TRBV11-2; J: TRBJ2-3; DNA: TGTGCCAGCAGCCCGATCCTAGCGGGTCGTTTGGATACGCAGTATTTT; CDR3: CASSPILAGRLDTQYF
D: NA; size: NA; V: TRBV29-1; J: TRBJ1-2; DNA: TGCAGCGTTGGACAGGTTATTAACTATGGCTACACCTTC; CDR3: CSVGQVINYGYTF
D: TRBD1; size: NA; V: TRBV28; J: TRBJ1-1; DNA: TGTGCCAGCAGCGCGACAGGGGTCACTGAAGCTTTCTTT; CDR3: CASSATGVTEAFF
D: TRBD2; size: once; V: TRBV7-2; J: TRBJ2-1; DNA: TGTGCCACCCTAGCGGGACACCTCTCCTACAATGAGCAGTTCTTC; CDR3: CATLAGHLSYNEQFF
D: NA; size: NA; V: TRBV25-1; J: TRBJ2-5; DNA: TGTGCCAGCAGTCCCGGGGGGCTTGAGACCCAGTACTTC; CDR3: CASSPGGLETQYF
D: TRBD1; size: NA; V: TRBV15; J: TRBJ2-3; DNA: TGTGCCACCAGCAGCAGCGGGACAGGGTACACAGATACGCAGTATTTT; CDR3: CATSSSGTGYTDTQYF
D: NA; size: once; V: TRBV5-1; J: TRBJ2-7; DNA: TGCGCCAGCAGCTTGAGTATCGGGGCACCGTCCTACGAGCAGTACTTC; CDR3: CASSLSIGAPSYEQYF
D: TRBD2; size: NA; V: TRBV6-5; J: TRBJ2-1; DNA: TGTGCCAGCAGTTCCCTAGCGGGACCCTACAATGAGCAGTTCTTC; CDR3: CASSSLAGPYNEQFF
D: TRBD1; size: NA; V: TRBV18; J: TRBJ2-7; DNA: TGTGCCAGCTCCCTAGGCGGGACAGGTCCTTTTTCCTACGAGCAGTACTTC; CDR3: CASSLGGTGPFSYEQYF
D: TRBD1; size: NA; V: TRBV7-9; J: TRBJ2-7; DNA: TGTGCCAGCAGCTCAAAAGACACCGGGACAGGGAGGTACGAGCAGTACTTC; CDR3: CASSSKDTGTGRYEQYF
D: NA; size: NA; V: TRBV15; J: TRBJ1-4; DNA: TGTGCCACCAGCAGAGAATATGCGGGGCGGGAAAAACTGTTTTTT; CDR3: CATSREYAGREKLFF
D: TRBD1; size: NA; V: TRBV10-3; J: TRBJ2-7; DNA: TGTGCCATCAGCTCGGGACAGGGAGCCTACGAGCAGTACTTC; CDR3: CAISSGQGAYEQYF
D: NA; size: NA; V: TRBV30; J: TRBJ2-2; DNA: TGTGCCTGGAGCGACCGGGTGGAGGGGGCCGGGGAGCTGTTTTTT; CDR3: CAWSDRVEGAGELFF
D: NA; size: NA; V: TRBV27; J: TRBJ2-1; DNA: TGTGCCAGCAGACCCCTAGAAACCTACAATGAGCAGTTCTTC; CDR3: CASRPLETYNEQFF
D: TRBD2; size: once; V: TRBV19; J: TRBJ2-1; DNA: TGTGCCAGTAGTAGGGTTAGTGGCGGGAGTTTTTACGGTGAGCAGTTCTTC; CDR3: CASSRVSGGSFYGEQFF
D: TRBD2; size: NA; V: TRBV5-8; J: TRBJ2-1; DNA: TGTGCCAGCAGCCAGCTTAGCGGGAGCTCCTACAATGAGCAGTTCTTC; CDR3: CASSQLSGSSYNEQFF